This T cell receptor (beta chain) was profiled in a study of T cells in Graves' hyperthyroidism and ophthalmopathy. Amplified TCR beta CDR3 regions derived from RNA transcripts. The primer set for the first-round RT-PCR of the TCR CDR3 was HTBI. TCRdb called the multiplex PCR reads again in MiXCR, with one record for every CDR3 protein. The table shows some 700,000 distinct CDR3 sequences, with around 15% occurring only once. Study conclusions and caveats: Model output signaled ophthalmopathy a median roughly 6.1 months ahead of onset.

This clonotype was picked up one time. Its antigen is unidentified. This clone may be a read error of a much larger clone one base away. CDR1 and CDR2 from the germline V gene are KGHSH and LQKENI. This CDR3 spans 15 amino acids. The rearrangement joins TRBV18 to TRBJ2-7; D is unresolved. This clonotype originated in a man between 50 and 59 years old with Graves' hyperthyroidism. The sequenced sample consisted of blood. CDR3 loop: CVSSPVVYVPFEQYF. CDR3 DNA: TGTGTCAGCTCACCGGTAGTCTACGTTCCTTTCGAGCAGTACTTC.